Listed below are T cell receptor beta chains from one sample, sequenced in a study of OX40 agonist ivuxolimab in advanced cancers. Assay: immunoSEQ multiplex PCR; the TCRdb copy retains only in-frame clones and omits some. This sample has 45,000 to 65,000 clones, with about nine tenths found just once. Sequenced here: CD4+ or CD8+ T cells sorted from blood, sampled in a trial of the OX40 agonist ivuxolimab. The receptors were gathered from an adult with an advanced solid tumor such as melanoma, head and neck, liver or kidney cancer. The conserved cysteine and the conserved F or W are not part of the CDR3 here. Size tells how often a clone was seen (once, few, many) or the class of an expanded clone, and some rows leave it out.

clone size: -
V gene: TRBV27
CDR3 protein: ASSLSGTIRYGYT

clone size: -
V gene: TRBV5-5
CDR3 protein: ASSPEGTEAF

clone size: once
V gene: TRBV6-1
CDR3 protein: ASSHTGPNEKLF

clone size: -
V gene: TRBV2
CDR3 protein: ASSAGGYQPQH

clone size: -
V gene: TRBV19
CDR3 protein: ASSSSRSSYNEQF

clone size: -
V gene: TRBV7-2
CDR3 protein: ASSLRGQGNQPQH

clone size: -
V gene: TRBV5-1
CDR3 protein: ASSLSGANTGELF

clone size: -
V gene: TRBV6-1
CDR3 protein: AGTRTGRTDTQY

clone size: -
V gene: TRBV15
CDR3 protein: ATSTGQGSYNEQF

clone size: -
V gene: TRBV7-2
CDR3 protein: ASSPRLGQPAYNEQF

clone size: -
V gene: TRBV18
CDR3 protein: ASSPPAGNTIY

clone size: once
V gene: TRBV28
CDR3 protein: ASLLAGRTGELF

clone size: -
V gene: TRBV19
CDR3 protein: ASRGTGNTEAF

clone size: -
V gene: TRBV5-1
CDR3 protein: ASSKQGYEQY

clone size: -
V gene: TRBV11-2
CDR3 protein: ASSAGQLVRTGELF

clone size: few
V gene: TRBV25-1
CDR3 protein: ASSHSIGEVGYT

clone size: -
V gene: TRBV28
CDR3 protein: ASSLGTAFNQPQH

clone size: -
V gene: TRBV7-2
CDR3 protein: ASSFTGELF

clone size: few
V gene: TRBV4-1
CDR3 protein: ASSQGYGPDTQY

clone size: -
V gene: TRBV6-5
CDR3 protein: ASNLRQGLGGYT

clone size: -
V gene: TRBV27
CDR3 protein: ASKRGYNSPLH

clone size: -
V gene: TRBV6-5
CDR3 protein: ASRQSSYNSPLH

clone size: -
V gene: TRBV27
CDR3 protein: ASSFGAHGNSPLH

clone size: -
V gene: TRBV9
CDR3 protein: ASSPSRDTQY

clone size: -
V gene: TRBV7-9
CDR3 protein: ASSLIAGVSNEQF

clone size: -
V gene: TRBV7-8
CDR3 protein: ASSLARRTDAKNIQY

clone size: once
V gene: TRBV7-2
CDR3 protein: ASTLDSNTEAF

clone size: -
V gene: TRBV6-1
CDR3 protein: ASRKTGRNNEKLF

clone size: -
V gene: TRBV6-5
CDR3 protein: ASSYGRGLTNEKLF

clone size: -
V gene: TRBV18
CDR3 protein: ASSPGQVETQY

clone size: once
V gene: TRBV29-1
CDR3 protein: SVVLTNEKLF

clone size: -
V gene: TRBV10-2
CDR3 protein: ASSDLAGTGNYEQY

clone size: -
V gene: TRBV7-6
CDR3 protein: ASSLSHGDNEQF

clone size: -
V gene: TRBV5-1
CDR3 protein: ASSPGGGQETQY

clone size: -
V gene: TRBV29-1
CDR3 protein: SVGTGSEQY

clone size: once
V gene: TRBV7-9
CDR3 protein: ASSLRYWDEQF

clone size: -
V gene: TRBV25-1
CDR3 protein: ASSEAAGNTIY

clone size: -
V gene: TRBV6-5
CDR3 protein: ASSYGDKGAEKLF

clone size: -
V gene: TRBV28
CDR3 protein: ASSLGSFKD

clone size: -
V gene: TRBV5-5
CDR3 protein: ASSFQMGDNFYSPLH

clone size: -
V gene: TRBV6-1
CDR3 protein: ASRDRGEAF

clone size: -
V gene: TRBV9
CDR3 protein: ASSVQVGTQY

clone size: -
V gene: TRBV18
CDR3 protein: ASSPQGARDTEAF

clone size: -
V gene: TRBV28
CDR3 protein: ASRQGGANYGYT

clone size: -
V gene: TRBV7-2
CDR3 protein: ASSLELAGGGEQY

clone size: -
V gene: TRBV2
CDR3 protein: ASTGLAFDIQY

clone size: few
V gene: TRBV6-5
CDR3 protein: ASSELERGNTIY

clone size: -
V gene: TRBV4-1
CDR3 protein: ASSHSKRDYRLTQY

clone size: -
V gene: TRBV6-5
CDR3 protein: ATWHYEQY

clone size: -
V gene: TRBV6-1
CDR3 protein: ASRNRQSTGEQY